This T cell receptor beta chain originates from a study of T cells in Graves' hyperthyroidism and ophthalmopathy. Amplified TCR beta CDR3 regions derived from RNA transcripts. The TCR CDR3 was amplified in a first-round RT-PCR using the HTBI primer set. TCRdb itself ran the multiplex PCR reads through MiXCR, one entry per CDR3 protein. Counted here are under 250,000 distinct CDR3 sequences, 17% occurring once; the ten biggest clones make up approximately 46%. The CDR3 covers 14 residues. Trimming shortened V by 6 bases and J by 7 bases, and 16 bases separated the two germline ends. Germline V gives CDR1 KGHSH, CDR2 LQKENI. In this sample, this clonotype turned up many times.

The chain employs TRBV18 and TRBJ2-1; possibly TRBD2 for D (6 bases). This sequence was found in a man in his forties or fifties with Graves' hyperthyroidism. Sequenced sample: blood. The CDR3 DNA sequence: TGTGCCAGCTCTCGGGAGAATGGTTGGAATGAGCAGTTCTTC. This sequence encodes CASSRENGWNEQFF.